These 26 T cell receptor beta chains originate from one sample sequenced in a study of response to subunit inactivated influenza vaccine. Each CDR3 protein is one row after TCRdb ran MiXCR on the RT-PCR reads. Counted here are approximately 160,000 distinct CDR3 sequences, around 10% occurring once; the ten biggest clones make up about a third. Material: CD8+ T cells sorted from PBMCs, obtained about 23 months after vaccination. These receptor sequences come from a man aged 45-69 years who received an inactivated influenza vaccine.

This chain links TRBV7-2 with TRBJ2-5, with D possibly TRBD1 on 6 matching bases. The CDR3 contains 13 residues. Trimming stripped 4 bases from V and 5 bases from J, with 11 bases between. The germline V gene has CDR1 SGHTA and CDR2 FQGNSA. Written as DNA, the CDR3 is TGTGCCAGCAGCTCCGACAGGCCCGAGACCCAGTACTTC. Residues: CASSSDRPETQYF.

The chain has TRBV7-9 and TRBJ1-6, with 9 bases aligning to TRBD1. This CDR3 is built from 16 residues. V dropped 3 bases and J dropped 7; count of bases not matched to a gene: 7. Germline values: CDR1 SEHNR, CDR2 FQNEAQ (reference sequence). CDR3 amino acids: CASSFDLGQGNSPLHF. For the CDR3, the DNA is TGTGCCAGCAGCTTCGATTTAGGACAGGGGAATTCACCCCTCCACTTT. Complete variable domain (other parts from reference TRBV7-9 and TRBJ1-6): DTGVSQNPRHKITKRGQNVTFRCDPISEHNRLYWYRQTLGQGPEFLTYFQNEAQLEKSRLLSDRFSAERPKGSFSTLEIQRTEQGDSAMYLCASSFDLGQGNSPLHFGNGTRLTVT.

The chain recombines TRBV6-5 with TRBJ2-5; the match to TRBD2 covers 12 bases. The V and J ends lost 3 bases and 1 base, in that order; junction bases with no gene match: 6. Germline V gene sequence: CDR1 MNHEY, CDR2 SVGAGI. CDR3 size: 17 residues. The CDR3 region has the DNA TGTGCCAGCAGTTATACGGGGACTAGCGGGCCCCAAGAGACCCAGTACTTC. Protein sequence: CASSYTGTSGPQETQYF.

In this sample, this clonotype turned up a few times. The J gene is TRBJ1-1, the V gene TRBV6-1; D is undetermined. This CDR3 is built from 13 residues. The germline CDR1 and CDR2 sequences are MNHNS and SASEGT. The ends were cut back, 4 bases at V and 2 bases at J, with 8 bases in the middle. Here the CDR3 DNA reads TGTGCCAGCAGTGCCTGGGTCAACACTGAAGCTTTCTTT. Encoded protein: CASSAWVNTEAFF.

The CDR3 region has the DNA TGTGCCAGCAGCATCCGGGACAGGGTTGGCAATGAGCAGTTCTTC. Its protein product is CASSIRDRVGNEQFF. The chain is built from TRBV28 and TRBJ2-1; 9 nucleotides match TRBD1. CDR3 size: 15 residues. Germline CDR1 reads MDHEN; CDR2 reads SYDVKM. Trimming at V came to 6 bases and at J to 6 bases, leaving 9 bases not matched to a gene.

This chain connects TRBV6-1 to TRBJ2-3; D possibly corresponds to TRBD2 (6 bases). The germline V gene has CDR1 MNHNS and CDR2 SASEGT. Trimming removed 9 bases at V and 4 bases at J, with 17 bases between. The CDR3 spans 14 residues. The CDR3 region has the DNA TGTGCCAGAAGGAGGGCCGATTTCCCAGATACGCAGTATTTT. Translation gives CARRRADFPDTQYF.

This clonotype was counted many times. The chain has TRBV4-1 and TRBJ2-1; D might be TRBD1 or TRBD2, each matching 6 bases. V was pared by 1 base and J by 4 bases, with 14 bases between. Germline values: CDR1 MGHRA, CDR2 YSYEKL. The CDR3 length is 16 residues. CDR3 in amino acids: CASSQALRDKYNEQFF. CDR3 nucleotide sequence: TGCGCCAGCAGCCAAGCCCTGCGGGACAAATACAATGAGCAGTTCTTC.

This clonotype was detected only a few times. V usage is TRBV18 and J usage is TRBJ2-1; 7 bases match TRBD2. Germline lookup yields CDR1 KGHSH and CDR2 LQKENI. The V gene end was trimmed by 3 bases and the J gene end by 5 bases; junction bases not matched to a gene: 7. This CDR3 contains 15 residues. The CDR3 region is CASSPPSGTHNEQFF. DNA of the CDR3: TGTGCCAGCTCACCCCCCAGCGGGACCCACAATGAGCAGTTCTTC.

The J gene is TRBJ2-7, the V gene TRBV9; D may be TRBD2 (5 bases). Germline V gene lookup returns CDR1 SGDLS and CDR2 YYNGEE. This CDR3 spans 12 amino acids. V was pared by 4 bases and J by 2 bases, with 7 bases between. CDR3: CASSRGTYEQYF. The CDR3 DNA follows: TGTGCCAGCAGCCGAGGGACCTACGAGCAGTACTTC.

This clonotype showed up just a few times. The CDR3 DNA sequence: TGTGCCAGCAGTTCGGGGACAGGGGGCTTTCAGCAGTACTTC. Amino acids: CASSSGTGGFQQYF. J is TRBJ2-7 and V is TRBV27; 12 bases agree with TRBD1. Germline lookup yields CDR1 MNHEY and CDR2 SMNVEV (reference sequence). J was trimmed by 8 bases and V by 4 bases; bases with no gene match: 6. This CDR3 is 14 amino acids long.

This clonotype was seen more than once but under ten times. J is TRBJ2-6 and V is TRBV20-1; 8 bases are shared with TRBD1. The V gene's germline CDR1 is DFQATT and CDR2 SNEGSKA (reference sequence). The CDR3 has 18 amino acids. V was clipped by 5 bases and J by 0 bases; unmatched bases: 12. The DNA for the CDR3 is TGCAGTGCTCAAGCTCCGGGACAGGATTACTCTGGGGCCAACGTCCTGACTTTC. Translated, it gives CSAQAPGQDYSGANVLTF.

The genes are TRBV7-9 and TRBJ2-7; 8 bases are shared with TRBD2. Germline assignment: CDR1 SEHNR and CDR2 FQNEAQ (reference sequence). V was pared by 1 base and J by 2 bases, with 10 bases of the junction left unmatched. The CDR3 has 17 residues. The CDR3 here is CASSLVPAGGAPYEQYF. The DNA for the CDR3 is TGTGCCAGCAGCTTAGTCCCCGCCGGGGGGGCACCCTACGAGCAGTACTTC. Complete variable domain (other parts from reference TRBV7-9 and TRBJ2-7): DTGVSQNPRHKITKRGQNVTFRCDPISEHNRLYWYRQTLGQGPEFLTYFQNEAQLEKSRLLSDRFSAERPKGSFSTLEIQRTEQGDSAMYLCASSLVPAGGAPYEQYFGPGTRLTVT.

This clonotype was detected ten times or more. The chain recombines TRBV2 with TRBJ2-7; 11 positions match TRBD2. V lost 4 bases to trimming and J lost 2 bases; unmatched junction nucleotides: 4. Looked up from germline, CDR1 is SNHLY and CDR2 is FYNNEI. The CDR3 totals 15 residues. Written as DNA, the CDR3 is TGTGCCAGCAGTGGGGCTAGCGGGGGGCCCTACGAGCAGTACTTC. Translation gives CASSGASGGPYEQYF.

This rearrangement joins TRBV7-6 to TRBJ2-3, with D hard to call. The V and J ends lost 5 bases and 1 base respectively, with 13 bases between them. Germline lookup yields CDR1 SGHVS and CDR2 FNYEAQ. The CDR3 runs to 15 residues. Here the CDR3 DNA reads TGTGCCAGCAGCCCCTCGTTTTTGGGCACAGATACGCAGTATTTT. It is translated as CASSPSFLGTDTQYF.

This clonotype was seen more than once but under ten times. The V gene is TRBV7-2, the J gene TRBJ2-7, with 8 bases aligning to TRBD1. With V trimmed by 1 base and J by 3 bases, 8 bases remained unmatched. This CDR3 contains 16 residues. Per the germline V gene, CDR1 is SGHTA and CDR2 is FQGNSA. The CDR3 reads CASSLVPGQVDYEQYF. The CDR3 DNA is TGTGCCAGCAGCTTAGTTCCGGGACAGGTCGACTACGAGCAGTACTTC.

In this sample, this clonotype turned up a few times. The genes are TRBV5-1 and TRBJ1-1; D unresolved. V lost 1 base to trimming and J lost 3 bases, with 10 bases between them. Germline CDR1 and CDR2: SGHRS and YFSETQ. The CDR3 totals 14 residues. The CDR3 reads CASSLPGPDTEAFF. The CDR3 DNA reads TGCGCCAGCAGCTTGCCTGGTCCGGACACTGAAGCTTTCTTT.

This clonotype was detected only a few times. The V and J genes are TRBV29-1 and TRBJ2-1; 11 positions match TRBD2. The CDR3 covers 14 residues. V gave up 2 bases and J gave up 5 bases; unmatched junction bases: 2. Germline V CDR1 and CDR2: SQVTM, ANQGSEA. DNA of the CDR3: TGCAGCGTTGAACCACTAGCGGGGGACAATGAGCAGTTCTTC. Translated: CSVEPLAGDNEQFF.

This chain uses TRBV12-3 or TRBV12-4 with TRBJ2-7, with D possibly matching TRBD1 (6 bases). CDR3 length: 14 residues. CDR3 loop: CAESGTSNSYEQYF. CDR3 nucleotide sequence: TGTGCGGAATCCGGGACATCTAATTCCTACGAGCAGTACTTC.

This clonotype has just a few counts. The chain recombines TRBV6-1 with TRBJ1-2; the D is unclear. Germline CDR1 reads MNHNS; CDR2 reads SASEGT. CDR3 length: 16 residues. V lost 2 bases and J 4 bases, leaving 17 bases between the germline ends. The CDR3 is CASSEYNQAFGYGYTF. Here the CDR3 DNA reads TGTGCCAGCAGTGAATATAATCAAGCCTTCGGCTATGGCTACACCTTC.

This clonotype was counted a few times. The rearrangement joins TRBV12-3 or TRBV12-4 to TRBJ2-5; D perhaps matches TRBD2 (6 bases). This CDR3 region has 13 residues. Trimming removed 5 bases from V and 5 bases from J, with 12 bases in between. The CDR3 DNA follows: TGTGCCAGCAGTCTTCGGAGGGATGAGACCCAGTACTTC. Protein product: CASSLRRDETQYF.

The V call is TRBV7-6, the J call TRBJ2-7, with 15 bases matching TRBD2. Germline V gives CDR1 SGHVS, CDR2 FNYEAQ. Losses at the gene ends were 5 bases for V and 4 bases for J; bases not matched to a gene: 6. The CDR3 contains 16 residues. CDR3 nucleotide sequence: TGTGCCAGCAGCCAAGGACTAGCGGGAGGGCCTTACGAGCAGTACTTC. Its protein product is CASSQGLAGGPYEQYF.

This clonotype was detected a few times. DNA of the CDR3: TGTGCCAGCAGCTCAGATACGGGACTAGCGTACGAGCAGTACTTC. It translates to CASSSDTGLAYEQYF. The chain combines TRBV3-1 with TRBJ2-7, with 10 positions matching TRBD2. Per germline, CDR1 LGHDT and CDR2 YNNKEL (reference sequence). The CDR3 is 15 amino acids. The V segment lost 5 bases and the J segment 4 bases; nucleotides outside the gene matches: 8.

This clonotype was counted a few times. The rearrangement joins TRBV12-3 or TRBV12-4 to TRBJ1-4, with D possibly TRBD1 on 5 matching bases. Trimming took off 4 bases at V and 8 bases at J, with 17 bases between the two ends. This CDR3 contains 15 residues. CDR3 sequence (DNA): TGTGCCAGCAGTTCCCCTAGAGGGGTGGGGGAAAAACTGTTTTTT. This codes for CASSSPRGVGEKLFF.

The chain employs TRBV6-2 or TRBV6-3 and TRBJ2-5; TRBD1 matches 8 bases. Germline V gene sequence: CDR1 MNHEY, CDR2 SVGEGT. The CDR3 extends over 15 amino acids. V trimming: 0 bases; J trimming: 3 bases; junction bases outside the gene matches: 3. The CDR3 coding sequence is TGTGCCAGCAGTTACTCGCCACAGGGGGAAGAGACCCAGTACTTC. Translation: CASSYSPQGEETQYF.

This clonotype occurred a few times. This chain links TRBV20-1 with TRBJ1-2; 9 nucleotides line up with TRBD1. Trimming took 0 bases from V and 4 from J; bases not matched to a gene: 9. CDR3 length: 16 residues. Per germline, CDR1 DFQATT and CDR2 SNEGSKA (reference sequence). In DNA form, the CDR3 reads TGCAGTGCTAGAGATACCGGGACAGGGACCCTCTATGGCTACACCTTC. Its translation: CSARDTGTGTLYGYTF.

This clonotype showed up just a few times. The rearrangement uses TRBV4-2 and TRBJ2-7; 10 positions match TRBD2. CDR1 is LGHNA, CDR2 YNFKEQ, per germline. J was trimmed by 3 bases and V by 0 bases; bases with no gene match: 5. The CDR3 consists of 16 residues. DNA of the CDR3: TGTGCCAGCAGCCAAGATCCTAGCGGGGGAGTCTACGAGCAGTACTTC. This codes for CASSQDPSGGVYEQYF.